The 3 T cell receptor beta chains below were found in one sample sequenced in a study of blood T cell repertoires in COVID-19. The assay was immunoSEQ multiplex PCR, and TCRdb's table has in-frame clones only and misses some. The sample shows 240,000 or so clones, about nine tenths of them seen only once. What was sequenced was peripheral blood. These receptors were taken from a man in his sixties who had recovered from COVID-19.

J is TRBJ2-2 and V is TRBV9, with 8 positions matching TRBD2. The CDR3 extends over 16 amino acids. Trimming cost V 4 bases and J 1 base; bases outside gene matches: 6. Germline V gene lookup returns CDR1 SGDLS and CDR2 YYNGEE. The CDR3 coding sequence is TGTGCCAGCAGCCTTTCGGGGGGGCTGAACACCGGGGAGCTGTTTTTT. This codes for CASSLSGGLNTGELFF.

CDR3 sequence (DNA): TGTGCCTGGAGCTTTTCGGGACAGAGAACAGATACGCAGTATTTT. Translated, it gives CAWSFSGQRTDTQYF. The chain recombines TRBV30 with TRBJ2-3; 7 bases map to TRBD1. From germline, CDR1 is GTSNPN and CDR2 SVGIG (reference sequence). The V and J ends lost 3 bases and 3 bases, in that order; junction bases with no gene match: 9. This CDR3 is built from 15 residues.

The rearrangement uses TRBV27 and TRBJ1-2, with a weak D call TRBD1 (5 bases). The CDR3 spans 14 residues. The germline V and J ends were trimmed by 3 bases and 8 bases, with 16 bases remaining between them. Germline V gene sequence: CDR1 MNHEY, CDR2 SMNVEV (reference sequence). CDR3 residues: CASSFNGRVNGYTF. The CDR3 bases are TGTGCCAGCAGTTTTAATGGCAGGGTAAACGGCTACACCTTC.